The TCR beta chain described here comes from a study of beta chain features in type 1 diabetes. Between the trimmed V and J ends, which lost 6 bases and 5 bases, there was a span of 11 bases. The germline gives CDR1 SNHLY, CDR2 FYNNEI. This CDR3 is 13 amino acids long. Expressed TCRB transcripts got sequenced, as all isolated RNA was reverse transcribed. Measured with immunoSEQ multiplex PCR; TCRdb has only the in-frame clones, and not every one. The sample gives about 340,000 clones, under 8.5% of which show up once; under 0.5% is in the top ten. Broader study findings: Naive, central memory and Treg TCRB repertoires appeared more alike in patients than in healthy donors.

On this clone: Its matching antigen is unknown. Other DNA sequences in this sample translate to the same CDR3.

The source material was central memory CD4+ T cells from blood. The chain combines TRBV2 with TRBJ2-1; D ambiguous. The source of this sequence is a young woman in good health. In nucleotides, the CDR3 is TGTGCCAGCAGAGGTCAAGGAGACAATGAGCAGTTCTTC. It encodes CASRGQGDNEQFF.